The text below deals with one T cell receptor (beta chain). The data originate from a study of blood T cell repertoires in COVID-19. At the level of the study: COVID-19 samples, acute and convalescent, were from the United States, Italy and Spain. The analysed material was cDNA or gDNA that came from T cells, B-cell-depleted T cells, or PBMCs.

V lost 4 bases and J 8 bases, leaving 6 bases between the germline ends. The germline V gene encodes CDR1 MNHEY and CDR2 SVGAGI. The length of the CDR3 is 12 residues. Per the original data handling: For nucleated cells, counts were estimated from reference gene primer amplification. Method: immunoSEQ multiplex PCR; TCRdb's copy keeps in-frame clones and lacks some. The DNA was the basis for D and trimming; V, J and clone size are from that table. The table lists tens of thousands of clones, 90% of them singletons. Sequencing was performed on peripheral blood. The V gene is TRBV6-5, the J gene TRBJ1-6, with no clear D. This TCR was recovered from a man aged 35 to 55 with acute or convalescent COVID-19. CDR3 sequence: CASSSYYSPLHF. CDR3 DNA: TGTGCCAGCAGTTCGTACTATTCACCCCTCCACTTT.